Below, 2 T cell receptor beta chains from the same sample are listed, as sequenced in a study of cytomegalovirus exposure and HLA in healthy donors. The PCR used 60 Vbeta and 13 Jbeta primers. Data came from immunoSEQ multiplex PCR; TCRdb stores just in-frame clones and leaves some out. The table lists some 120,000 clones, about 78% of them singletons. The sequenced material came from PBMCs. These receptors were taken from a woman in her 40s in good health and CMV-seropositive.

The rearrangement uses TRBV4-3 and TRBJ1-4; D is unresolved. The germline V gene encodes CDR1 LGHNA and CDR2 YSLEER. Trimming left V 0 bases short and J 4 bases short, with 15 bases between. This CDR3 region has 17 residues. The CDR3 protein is CASSQDTEDVFNEKLFF. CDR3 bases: TGCGCCAGCAGCCAAGATACAGAAGACGTTTTTAATGAAAAACTGTTTTTT.

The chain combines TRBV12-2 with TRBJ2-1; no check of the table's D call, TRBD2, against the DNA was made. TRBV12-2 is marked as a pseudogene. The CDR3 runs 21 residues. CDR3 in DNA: TGTGCAAGTCGCCCTCCCGGTACGAGGGCTAAGCGGGGGGGCCCAGATAATGAGCAGTTCTTC. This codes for CASRPPGTRAKRGGPDNEQFF.